The next 16 T cell receptor beta chains were all read from a single sample in a study of blood T cell repertoires in COVID-19. Produced via immunoSEQ multiplex PCR; TCRdb's table is partial and in-frame only. The sample consists of about 260,000 clones, around four fifths of them appearing once. Sequencing input: peripheral blood. The receptors here all came from a man in his 60s with acute or convalescent COVID-19.

The gene calls are TRBV21-1 and TRBJ1-6; TRBD1 reflects the table's D call only, with no check against the DNA. TRBV21-1 is marked as a pseudogene. The CDR3 contains 16 residues. The CDR3 DNA is TGTGCCAGCAGCAAACGTATAAGGGACAAAAATTCACCCCTCCACTTT. Its protein is CASSKRIRDKNSPLHF.

This clone has only one observation. This chain links TRBV7-2 with TRBJ2-7; 12 bases fit TRBD2. Trimming took 1 base from V and 7 from J; bases not matched to a gene: 5. The CDR3 totals 15 residues. The V gene's germline CDR1 is SGHTA and CDR2 FQGNSA. CDR3: CASSLGLAGGDEQYF. CDR3 DNA: TGTGCCAGCAGCTTAGGGCTAGCGGGAGGGGATGAGCAGTACTTC. Variable domain in full (rest from reference TRBV7-2 and TRBJ2-7): GAGVSQSPSNKVTEKGKDVELRCDPISGHTALYWYRQSLGQGLEFLIYFQGNSAPDKSGLPSDRFSAERTGGSVSTLTIQRTQQEDSAVYLCASSLGLAGGDEQYFGPGTRLTVT.

The chain recombines TRBV6-1 with TRBJ2-2; tentative D call: TRBD1 (5 bases). Germline CDR1 MNHNS, CDR2 SASEGT. The CDR3 spans 14 residues. The V end was cut by 3 bases, the J end by 4 bases, with 9 bases between. The CDR3 region has the DNA TGTGCCAGCAGTGACCAGGGTGGCACCGGGGAGCTGTTTTTT. Translation: CASSDQGGTGELFF.

The rearrangement links TRBV18 to TRBJ2-2; 9 bases fit TRBD2. Germline CDR1 and CDR2: KGHSH and LQKENI. The CDR3 contains 16 residues. Trimming at V came to 0 bases and at J to 1 base, leaving 0 bases not matched to a gene. CDR3 in amino acids: CASSPPSGRNTGELFF. For the CDR3, the DNA is TGTGCCAGCTCACCACCTAGCGGGAGGAACACCGGGGAGCTGTTTTTT.

The V gene is TRBV19, the J gene TRBJ2-1; tentatively, D is TRBD2 (6 bases). V gave up 5 bases and J gave up 4 bases, with 18 bases separating them. CDR1 and CDR2 from the germline V gene are LNHDA and SQIVND (reference sequence). The CDR3 is 16 residues long. This CDR3 is CASSLSGSTIYNEQFF. For the CDR3, the DNA is TGTGCCAGTAGTCTGTCCGGGAGTACTATTTACAATGAGCAGTTCTTC.

The rearrangement links TRBV11-2 to TRBJ1-6, with 9 bases that match TRBD1. Germline V gene lookup returns CDR1 SGHAT and CDR2 FQNNGV. J gave up 7 bases and V 3 bases, and 1 base lay outside the gene matches. The CDR3 contains 14 residues. The CDR3 DNA reads as TGTGCCAGCAGCTTGACAGGGGGGAATTCACCCCTCCACTTT. Protein sequence: CASSLTGGNSPLHF.

The V gene is TRBV6-5, the J gene TRBJ1-5; 8 positions match TRBD1. V shed 4 bases, J shed 7 bases, and the junction held 6 bases outside the gene matches. CDR3 size: 14 residues. Per the germline V gene, CDR1 is MNHEY and CDR2 is SVGAGI. DNA of the CDR3: TGTGCCAGCAGTTCCCAGGGGGCATGGCAGCCCCAGCATTTT. This encodes CASSSQGAWQPQHF.

The rearrangement uses TRBV27 and TRBJ1-1; D unclear. Germline V gene sequence: CDR1 MNHEY, CDR2 SMNVEV (reference sequence). V lost 4 bases and J 6 bases, leaving 18 bases between the germline ends. The CDR3 is made up of 15 amino acids. CDR3 region: CASSSRRPGKPEAFF. The DNA of the CDR3 is TGTGCCAGCAGTTCCCGTCGTCCGGGGAAGCCTGAAGCTTTCTTT.

This chain links TRBV29-1 with TRBJ2-3; TRBD1 might be the D (8 bases). There are 13 residues in the CDR3. Trimming cost V 7 bases and J 4 bases, with 15 bases left between them. The germline CDR1 and CDR2 sequences are SQVTM and ANQGSEA. CDR3 nucleotides: TGCAGCGCTGACAGGGGAGGGGCAGATACGCAGTATTTT. Protein: CSADRGGADTQYF.

DNA of the CDR3: TGTGCCAGCAGTTACTGGCAGGGGGCGGGCACCGGGGAGCTGTTTTTT. Residues: CASSYWQGAGTGELFF. This sequence joins TRBV6-5 and TRBJ2-2; the match to TRBD1 covers 8 bases. The CDR3 extends over 16 amino acids. V lost 1 base to trimming and J lost 4 bases; unmatched junction nucleotides: 5. Germline assignment: CDR1 MNHEY and CDR2 SVGAGI.

V is TRBV27 and J is TRBJ2-7; 8 bases line up with TRBD2. V lost 4 bases to trimming and J lost 3 bases; unmatched junction nucleotides: 8. The germline CDR1 and CDR2 sequences are MNHEY and SMNVEV (reference sequence). CDR3 size: 15 residues. The CDR3 DNA is TGTGCCAGCAGTTCAGCGGGGGCAAGGAGCTACGAGCAGTACTTC. It translates to CASSSAGARSYEQYF.

The rearrangement links TRBV9 to TRBJ1-2; unclear D gene. V dropped 3 bases and J dropped 6 bases, with 15 bases sitting between them. The CDR3 consists of 14 residues. Looked up from germline, CDR1 is SGDLS and CDR2 is YYNGEE. CDR3 DNA: TGTGCCAGCAGCGCGTTTTCGGGAGCCCATGGCTACACCTTC. This translates into CASSAFSGAHGYTF. Using reference TRBV9 and TRBJ1-2 for the parts outside the CDR3, the full variable domain is DSGVTQTPKHLITATGQRVTLRCSPRSGDLSVYWYQQSLDQGLQFLIQYYNGEERAKGNILERFSAQQFPDLHSELNLSSLELGDSALYFCASSAFSGAHGYTFGSGTRLTVV.

The V gene is TRBV28, the J gene TRBJ2-1, with TRBD2 matching 13 bases. Germline V lookup: CDR1 MDHEN, CDR2 SYDVKM. The CDR3 loop spans 16 amino acids. Unmatched junction bases numbered 3, after V lost 6 bases and J lost 1 base. This CDR3 is CASRPTSGGSYNEQFF. The CDR3 coding sequence is TGTGCCAGCAGGCCGACTAGCGGGGGGTCCTACAATGAGCAGTTCTTC.

In regard to this clone: The DNA is omitted, as the CDR3 cannot be located on it reliably, and the CDR3 follows TCRdb's listing. The chain has TRBV27 and TRBJ2-1; the table's TRBD2 call for D was not verified on the DNA. The germline V gene has CDR1 MNHEY and CDR2 SMNVEV (reference sequence). Termini included, the CDR3 measures 17 amino acids. The CDR3 protein is CASSSSLGGRARGEQFF.

The chain employs TRBV6-5 and TRBJ2-3; TRBD2 agrees at 12 bases. There are 15 residues in the CDR3. The germline V gene encodes CDR1 MNHEY and CDR2 SVGAGI. J gave up 5 bases and V 6 bases, and 6 bases lay outside the gene matches. The CDR3 region is CASRDLAGGKDTQYF. CDR3 in DNA: TGTGCCAGCAGGGACCTAGCGGGGGGGAAAGATACGCAGTATTTT.

This sequence joins TRBV7-9 and TRBJ2-3; TRBD2 agrees at 11 bases. CDR1 and CDR2 (germline): SEHNR, FQNEAQ (reference sequence). J was trimmed by 4 bases and V by 5 bases; bases with no gene match: 8. The CDR3 extends over 16 amino acids. As DNA, the CDR3 is TGTGCCAGCAGCACACCTCTAGCGGGGGGTGCAGATACGCAGTATTTT. It is translated as CASSTPLAGGADTQYF.